One sample yielded the 10 T cell receptor beta chains listed below, sequenced in a study of response to subunit inactivated influenza vaccine. TCRdb itself ran the RT-PCR reads through MiXCR, one entry per CDR3 protein. Among approximately 530,000 distinct CDR3 sequences listed, approximately 12% were seen once. The sample was PBMCs from blood, taken roughly 48 days after vaccination. These receptors were obtained from a man aged 50 to 59 who received an inactivated influenza vaccine.

Only a few counts were recorded for this clonotype. The J gene is TRBJ2-1, the V gene TRBV5-1, with 7 nucleotides matching TRBD1. The V segment lost 4 bases and the J segment 5 bases; nucleotides outside the gene matches: 12. Germline V lookup: CDR1 SGHRS, CDR2 YFSETQ. This CDR3 is 16 amino acids long. The CDR3 spells CASSPRTGQSHNEQFF. Written as DNA, the CDR3 is TGCGCCAGCAGCCCCCGAACGGGACAGTCCCACAATGAGCAGTTCTTC.

The V gene is TRBV7-2, the J gene TRBJ2-3, with D tentatively TRBD2 (7 bases). Germline CDR1 reads SGHTA; CDR2 reads FQGNSA. The V and J ends lost 5 bases and 5 bases respectively, with 20 bases between them. The CDR3 has 16 residues. CDR3 amino acids: CASSPGAAGAVDTQYF. The CDR3 nucleotides are TGTGCCAGCAGCCCTGGGGCGGCGGGGGCCGTAGATACGCAGTATTTT.

This clonotype occurred many times. The J gene is TRBJ2-4, the V gene TRBV28, with D possibly being TRBD2 (5 bases). The CDR3 has 15 residues. Trimming removed 5 bases from V and 6 bases from J, with 17 bases in between. Germline V gene data show CDR1 as MDHEN and CDR2 as SYDVKM. Written as DNA, the CDR3 is TGTGCCAGCAGTCCCCCAGGACTTCGGGGAAACATTCAGTACTTC. Translated, it gives CASSPPGLRGNIQYF. The full variable domain, in which reference TRBV28 and TRBJ2-4 provide the parts outside the CDR3, is DVKVTQSSRYLVKRTGEKVFLECVQDMDHENMFWYRQDPGLGLRLIYFSYDVKMKEKGDIPEGYSVSREKKERFSLILESASTNQTSMYLCASSPPGLRGNIQYFGAGTRLSVL.

J is TRBJ2-7 and V is TRBV28; D perhaps matches TRBD1 (6 bases). From germline, CDR1 is MDHEN and CDR2 SYDVKM. V lost 1 base, J lost 2 bases, and 12 bases lay in between. The CDR3 runs to 15 residues. In DNA, the CDR3 is TGTGCCAGCAGTTTATCGCTTACAGGGACCTACGAGCAGTACTTC. This codes for CASSLSLTGTYEQYF.

This chain connects TRBV4-3 to TRBJ2-2, with D possibly TRBD2 on 6 matching bases. This CDR3 contains 15 residues. CDR1 and CDR2 (germline): LGHNA, YSLEER. The germline V and J ends were trimmed by 0 bases and 6 bases, with 11 bases remaining between them. In nucleotides, the CDR3 is TGCGCCAGCAGCCAAGATTGGCTAGCGCCCGGGGAGCTGTTTTTT. Translating gives CASSQDWLAPGELFF.

The chain recombines TRBV11-2 with TRBJ2-1; D ambiguous. V gave up 0 bases and J gave up 7 bases, with 13 bases separating them. There are 15 residues in the CDR3. Germline values: CDR1 SGHAT, CDR2 FQNNGV. DNA of the CDR3: TGTGCCAGCAGCTTAGATAGTCCTTTCGCTAATGAGCAGTTCTTC. It codes for CASSLDSPFANEQFF.

In this sample, this clonotype turned up a few times. This sequence joins TRBV27 and TRBJ2-6; unclear D gene. The CDR3 spans 14 residues. Trimming took off 8 bases at V and 0 bases at J, with 8 bases between the two ends. Germline CDR1 reads MNHEY; CDR2 reads SMNVEV (reference sequence). The CDR3, as DNA: TGTGCCAGCCAAAAGAGCTCTGGGGCCAACGTCCTGACTTTC. Amino acids: CASQKSSGANVLTF.

This clonotype was picked up a small number of times. The chain recombines TRBV6-1 with TRBJ1-1; D may be TRBD1 (6 bases). V lost 8 bases, J lost 10 bases, and 23 bases lay in between. Germline values: CDR1 MNHNS, CDR2 SASEGT. The CDR3 extends over 14 amino acids. The DNA for the CDR3 is TGTGCCAGCTCCCGCCCGACAGGCGGGGATGCAGCTTTCTTT. Translation: CASSRPTGGDAAFF.

In its sample, this clonotype was seen once. The CDR3, as DNA: TGTGCCAGCAAAGTTATGACTAGCGGGGGGGACGAGCAGTACTTC. It translates to CASKVMTSGGDEQYF. The chain has TRBV28 and TRBJ2-7; 14 bases align to TRBD2. V lost 7 bases to trimming and J lost 5 bases; unmatched junction nucleotides: 7. CDR1 is MDHEN and CDR2 is SYDVKM in the germline V gene. This CDR3 has 15 residues.

This clonotype has only a few counts. The genes are TRBV24-1 and TRBJ1-2, with 8 bases aligning to TRBD1. The CDR3 contains 15 residues. The trim removed 10 bases at V and 4 bases at J, leaving 13 bases unmatched. Germline loops: CDR1 KGHDR, CDR2 SFDVKD. The CDR3 sequence is CATRDRTPLGYGYTF. CDR3 nucleotide sequence: TGTGCCACTCGGGACAGGACCCCTTTGGGCTATGGCTACACCTTC.